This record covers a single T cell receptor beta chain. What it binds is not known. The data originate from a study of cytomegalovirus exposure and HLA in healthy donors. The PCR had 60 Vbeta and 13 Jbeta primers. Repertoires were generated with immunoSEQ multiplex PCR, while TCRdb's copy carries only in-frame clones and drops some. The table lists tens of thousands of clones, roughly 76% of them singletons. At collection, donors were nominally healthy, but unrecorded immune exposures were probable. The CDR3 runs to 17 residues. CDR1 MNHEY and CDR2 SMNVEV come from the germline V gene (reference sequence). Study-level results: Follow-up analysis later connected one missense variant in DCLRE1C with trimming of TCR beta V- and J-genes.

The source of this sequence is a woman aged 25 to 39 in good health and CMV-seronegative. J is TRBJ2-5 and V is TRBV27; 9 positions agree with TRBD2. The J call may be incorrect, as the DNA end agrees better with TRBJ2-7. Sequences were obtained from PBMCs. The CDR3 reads CASSLLVAGVHSYEQYF. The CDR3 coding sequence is TGTGCCAGCAGTTTATTGGTAGCGGGGGTCCACTCCTACGAGCAGTACTTC.